This T cell receptor (beta chain) was documented in a study of T-cell memory formation after mild COVID-19. This clonotype occurred a few times. Its antigen is undetermined. Each CDR3 protein gets one entry after TCRdb re-called the 5' RACE reads with MiXCR. The sample holds around 110,000 distinct CDR3 sequences, about a sixth seen once. V gave up 3 bases and J gave up 5 bases; unmatched junction bases: 13. The CDR3 has 17 amino acids. Points from the study as a whole: Memory cells collected pre-infection included some clones that later responded, suggesting cross-reactive memory joined.

The sequence was obtained from an adult woman who had mild COVID-19 (a few samples of this study predate the infection). Cell type and time point are not known. Sequencing was performed on PBMCs or a T cell subset sorted from them (not recorded which). The V gene is TRBV12-3 or TRBV12-4, the J gene TRBJ2-5; 9 bases are a match to TRBD2. The CDR3 nucleotides are TGTGCCAGCAGTTTCCACTTAGCGGGAGTTGGGAGGGAGACCCAGTACTTC. Amino acids: CASSFHLAGVGRETQYF.